The T cell receptor (beta chain) under discussion was sequenced for a study of T-cell reconstitution after alpha-beta-depleted transplantation in children. Study-level points and caveats: T-cell counts and diversity were attributed mostly to newly produced T cells one year after transplant. There were some patients whose high TCRbeta diversity at day 60 came from surviving recipient T cells and thymic progenitors. The origin of alpha-beta T cells about two months after transplant was reportedly several hundred expanded graft clones.

This clonotype was detected many times. Its antigen remains unknown. The CDR3 runs to 16 residues. V lost 4 bases and J lost 7; bases outside the gene matches: 13. Germline assignment: CDR1 SGHRS and CDR2 YFSETQ. Preparing the TCRbeta library involved the use of unique molecular identifiers. In TCRdb, the PCR reads were re-called with MiXCR into one record per CDR3 protein. The table has over 200,000 distinct CDR3 sequences, about a tenth seen once. The chain recombines TRBV5-1 with TRBJ1-1; the match to TRBD1 covers 10 bases. The receptor comes from a child younger than two with acute myeloid leukemia, due to receive a stem cell transplant. The material was PBMCs, obtained before TCRalphabeta/CD19-depleted stem cell transplant. The CDR3 bases are TGCGCCAGCAGCAGTCGGACAGGGGGTACATCCGGTGAAGCTTTCTTT. Translation gives CASSSRTGGTSGEAFF. Together with reference TRBV5-1 and TRBJ1-1, the CDR3 gives the full variable domain: KAGVTQTPRYLIKTRGQQVTLSCSPISGHRSVSWYQQTPGQGLQFLFEYFSETQRNKGNFPGRFSGRQFSNSRSEMNVSTLELGDSALYLCASSSRTGGTSGEAFFGQGTRLTVV.